This T cell receptor beta chain stems from a study of tumor-infiltrating lymphocytes in primary liver carcinoma. In the study overall: Patients were both men and women, whose ages ran from 30 to 69 years. Samples produced roughly 3.5 to 7.5 million productive TCRbeta reads, comparable across tissue types.

The source material, 20-30 mg of unsorted bulk tissue, was used to co-extract RNA and DNA. Surgeons resected the patients' primary liver carcinomas. A note on this clonotype: A much more abundant neighbour one base away suggests this may be a read error. It is likely a read error, because the conserved phenylalanine at the end of the CDR3 is missing.

CDR3 length: 11 residues. V was shortened by 3 bases and J by 2 bases, with 3 bases between the two germline ends. Germline CDR1 reads SGHKS; CDR2 reads YYEKEE (reference sequence). The input was roughly 0.5 ug total RNA; TCR beta cDNA was made from it with a constant-region primer. Each TCR beta library was derived from three nested multiplex PCR rounds that employed slightly modified ARM-PCR. TRBV1-TRBV30 forward primers and a C-beta reverse primer were used in the first two PCR rounds, which each ran for around 10 cycles. MiXCR, applied by TCRdb to the multiplex PCR reads, yields one record per CDR3 protein. The table includes over 25,000 distinct CDR3 sequences, 78% detected once.

Sequencing was carried out using liver tumor tissue from sampling region 3. Documented subset: tumor region T3, left-lateral pole. The TCR sequence derives from a middle-aged man with primary liver carcinoma and hepatitis B virus infection. This chain uses TRBV5-5 with TRBJ2-7, with D unresolved. The CDR3 reads CASSSTYEQYY. The CDR3 DNA reads TGTGCCAGCAGCTCAACCTACGAGCAGTACTAC.